Sequencing of this T cell receptor (beta chain) was carried out in a study of blood T cells in healthy people across ages. Whole-study findings and limits: PBMCs that were unsorted prevented a conclusive naive versus antigen-experienced comparison.

Per sample, extraction of total RNA gave at least 6 micrograms in every case. Germline CDR1 DFQATT, CDR2 SNEGSKA (reference sequence). Trimming removed 6 bases from V and 4 bases from J, with 16 bases in between. This CDR3 has 14 amino acids. Of note for this clonotype: Its antigen is undetermined.

PCR was performed a second time for roughly 7 to 11 cycles using a sample-barcoded 5' primer and a J-beta primer mix. TCRdb itself ran the 5' RACE reads through MiXCR, one entry per CDR3 protein. The sample records about 780,000 distinct CDR3 sequences, under 30% being singletons. A further study also used this sample, focusing on T cells of mothers and their children. From that second work: During the second PCR, the M1S primer introduced sample barcodes along with 2-4 random nucleotides. Persistent microchimeric T cell clones were not found at ~100 per million sensitivity.

V usage is TRBV20-1 and J usage is TRBJ2-1; the D gene is possibly TRBD2 (7 bases). The source is a boy younger than 18 in good health. Sequencing was performed on blood. In DNA form, the CDR3 reads TGCAGTGCCGATAGGGGGGGGGATTACAATGAGCAGTTCTTC. It translates to CSADRGGDYNEQFF.